This passage covers 27 T cell receptor beta chains from one sample sequenced in a study of Ad26.COV2.S vaccination and SARS-CoV-2 variants. Stated treatment: roughly 18 received Ad26.COV2.S at low or high dose, single or two shots; about 5 received placebo; per-sample allocation not given. Sampling was performed 63 days after the first vaccine or placebo injection. The data were produced by immunoSEQ multiplex PCR, yet TCRdb's version contains in-frame clones alone and is incomplete. Seen here are approximately 400,000 clones, roughly 85% observed once, and the top ten hold about 7.1%. Here the sequenced sample was peripheral blood, taken in a trial of Ad26.COV2.S vaccine versus placebo. The source of these receptors is a person between 18 and 60 years old who received the Ad26.COV2.S COVID-19 vaccine or a placebo.

This rearrangement joins TRBV5-1 to TRBJ1-2, with 10 bases identical to TRBD1. Germline V lookup: CDR1 SGHRS, CDR2 YFSETQ. With V trimmed by 0 bases and J by 7 bases, 0 bases remained unmatched. The CDR3 has 13 residues. CDR3 in amino acids: CASSLGDRGGYTF. The CDR3 bases are TGCGCCAGCAGCTTGGGGGACAGGGGTGGCTACACCTTC.

This chain uses TRBV11-2 with TRBJ1-2, with D unclear. From germline, CDR1 is SGHAT and CDR2 FQNNGV. The CDR3 length is 13 residues. Between the trimmed V and J ends, which lost 3 bases and 3 bases, there was a span of 8 bases. The CDR3 nucleotides are TGTGCCAGCAGCTTTACACGGGACTATGGCTACACCTTC. This gives the protein CASSFTRDYGYTF. Complete variable domain (other parts from reference TRBV11-2 and TRBJ1-2): EAGVAQSPRYKIIEKRQSVAFWCNPISGHATLYWYQQILGQGPKLLIQFQNNGVVDDSQLPKDRFSAERLKGVDSTLKIQPAKLEDSAVYLCASSFTRDYGYTFGSGTRLTVV.

The genes are TRBV7-9 and TRBJ2-1, with D possibly matching TRBD2 (6 bases). Germline lookup yields CDR1 SEHNR and CDR2 FQNEAQ (reference sequence). Trimming pared 4 bases from V and 4 bases from J, leaving 20 bases between. CDR3 length equals 17 residues. This chain's CDR3 is CASSSSLDRSGYNEQFF. In DNA form, the CDR3 reads TGTGCCAGCAGCTCCTCCTTGGACCGGAGCGGGTACAATGAGCAGTTCTTC.

The chain couples TRBV28 to TRBJ2-5, with TRBD1 matching over 7 bases. V shed 6 bases, J shed 2 bases, and the junction held 6 bases outside the gene matches. CDR3 length: 14 residues. The germline CDR1 and CDR2 sequences are MDHEN and SYDVKM. The CDR3 reads CASRTGLGQETQYF. In DNA form, the CDR3 reads TGTGCCAGCAGGACAGGGTTGGGGCAAGAGACCCAGTACTTC.

The gene calls are TRBV11-2 and TRBJ2-1; perhaps TRBD2 as D (6 bases). Germline loops: CDR1 SGHAT, CDR2 FQNNGV. The CDR3 consists of 17 residues. Trimming took 4 bases from V and 5 from J, leaving 21 bases between them. CDR3 region: CASSSELGGLSDNEQFF. The CDR3 DNA is TGTGCCAGCAGCTCCGAACTGGGGGGTTTAAGCGACAATGAGCAGTTCTTC.

This clone was observed a single time. V gene TRBV27 combines with J gene TRBJ1-5; D perhaps matches TRBD1 (5 bases). Germline lookup yields CDR1 MNHEY and CDR2 SMNVEV (reference sequence). The germline V and J ends were trimmed by 2 bases and 4 bases, with 9 bases remaining between them. This CDR3 has 14 residues. The CDR3 region has the DNA TGTGCCAGCAGTTTAATTGACAGTAATCAGCCCCAGCATTTT. This translates into CASSLIDSNQPQHF.

A few counts support this clone. The chain links TRBV2 to TRBJ1-5, with D perhaps matching TRBD1 (6 bases). Trimming cost V 6 bases and J 4 bases, with 10 bases left between them. Germline lookup yields CDR1 SNHLY and CDR2 FYNNEI. The CDR3 runs to 13 residues. The CDR3 nucleotides read TGTGCCAGCAGGAGGGGGGCTAATCAGCCCCAGCATTTT. Its translation: CASRRGANQPQHF.

This clone was counted only a few times. The CDR3 DNA reads as TGCGCCAGCAGCCTCAGGACAGGGGCATATAATTCACCCCTCCACTTT. Residues: CASSLRTGAYNSPLHF. The V call is TRBV5-1, the J call TRBJ1-6; TRBD1 matches 9 bases. The CDR3 consists of 16 residues. CDR1 and CDR2 from the germline V gene are SGHRS and YFSETQ. V shed 4 bases and J 4 bases; nucleotides not matched to a gene: 6.

The chain carries TRBV5-1 and TRBJ2-1, with unresolved D. The V gene's germline CDR1 is SGHRS and CDR2 YFSETQ. This CDR3 is built from 15 residues. The ends were cut back, 0 bases at V and 0 bases at J, with 7 bases in the middle. The CDR3 loop reads CASSLAAGSYNEQFF. The CDR3 region has the DNA TGCGCCAGCAGCTTGGCGGCAGGCTCCTACAATGAGCAGTTCTTC.

The chain has TRBV5-1 and TRBJ2-2, with TRBD1 as a possible D gene (6 bases). In germline, CDR1 is SGHRS, CDR2 YFSETQ. The CDR3 totals 14 residues. The V gene lost 5 bases and the J gene lost 3 bases, with 11 bases spanning the gap. The CDR3 loop reads CASRGQGHTGELFF. CDR3 nucleotides: TGCGCCAGCAGGGGGCAGGGGCACACCGGGGAGCTGTTTTTT.

This chain connects TRBV6-5 to TRBJ2-3; D unresolved. Germline-derived CDR1 and CDR2 are MNHEY and SVGAGI. The CDR3 totals 11 residues. The V end lost 11 bases, the J end lost 4 bases, and 10 bases lay between the germline ends. The CDR3 DNA follows: TGTGCCCCGTCCCGTCCAGATACGCAGTATTTT. This codes for CAPSRPDTQYF.

This chain connects TRBV10-3 to TRBJ1-2; possible D gene TRBD1, 6 bases. Germline CDR1 ENHRY, CDR2 SYGVKD. The germline V and J ends were trimmed by 5 bases and 0 bases, with 10 bases remaining between them. The CDR3 has 14 amino acids. This CDR3 reads CAISYGTTNYGYTF. The CDR3 nucleotides are TGTGCCATCAGTTACGGGACAACTAACTATGGCTACACCTTC.

This chain links TRBV27 with TRBJ1-3, with no clear D. Germline CDR1 MNHEY, CDR2 SMNVEV (reference sequence). Trimming stripped 10 bases from V and 0 bases from J, with 10 bases between. This CDR3 has 13 residues. In nucleotides, the CDR3 is TGTGCCACCCGACCCAGCTCTGGAAACACCATATATTTT. Protein sequence: CATRPSSGNTIYF.

This sequence joins TRBV18 and TRBJ1-1; 7 positions agree with TRBD1. V shed 6 bases and J 2 bases; nucleotides not matched to a gene: 9. The CDR3 has 15 amino acids. Germline V gives CDR1 KGHSH, CDR2 LQKENI. This CDR3 reads CASSPTGDSNTEAFF. CDR3 nucleotide sequence: TGTGCCAGCTCCCCCACGGGGGACAGCAACACTGAAGCTTTCTTT.

The V gene is TRBV11-2, the J gene TRBJ2-2; 10 bases map to TRBD1. Per the germline V gene, CDR1 is SGHAT and CDR2 is FQNNGV. The CDR3 totals 13 residues. Trimming took 5 bases from V and 9 from J; bases not matched to a gene: 3. DNA for the CDR3: TGTGCCAGCAGCCTGACAGGGGGCTGGGAGCTGTTTTTT. This sequence encodes CASSLTGGWELFF.

This clone came up a few times. The rearrangement joins TRBV19 to TRBJ1-5; 8 positions match TRBD1. Trimming took 9 bases from V and 3 from J; bases not matched to a gene: 13. Germline V gene data show CDR1 as LNHDA and CDR2 as SQIVND (reference sequence). The CDR3 extends over 16 amino acids. The CDR3 spells CASRGQGYFSNQPQHF. For the CDR3, the DNA is TGTGCCAGCAGAGGACAGGGATATTTCTCCAATCAGCCCCAGCATTTT.

This chain connects TRBV7-9 to TRBJ2-3; D is ambiguous. V dropped 7 bases and J dropped 5 bases, with 10 bases sitting between them. The CDR3 runs to 12 residues. Germline V gives CDR1 SEHNR, CDR2 FQNEAQ (reference sequence). CDR3 loop: CASTYTQDTQYF. Here the CDR3 DNA reads TGTGCCAGCACCTATACGCAAGATACGCAGTATTTT. Using reference TRBV7-9 and TRBJ2-3 for the parts outside the CDR3, the full variable domain is DTGVSQNPRHKITKRGQNVTFRCDPISEHNRLYWYRQTLGQGPEFLTYFQNEAQLEKSRLLSDRFSAERPKGSFSTLEIQRTEQGDSAMYLCASTYTQDTQYFGPGTRLTVL.

This chain connects TRBV5-6 to TRBJ1-4; no clear D gene. The CDR3 is made up of 14 amino acids. V lost 4 bases to trimming and J lost 2 bases, with 9 bases between them. Germline CDR1 reads SGHDT; CDR2 reads YYEEEE. CDR3: CASSRTATNEKLFF. DNA for the CDR3: TGTGCCAGCAGCCGGACGGCTACTAATGAAAAACTGTTTTTT. Filled out from reference TRBV5-6 and TRBJ1-4, the complete variable domain reads DAGVTQSPTHLIKTRGQQVTLRCSPKSGHDTVSWYQQALGQGPQFIFQYYEEEERQRGNFPDRFSGHQFPNYSSELNVNALLLGDSALYLCASSRTATNEKLFFGSGTQLSVL.

The chain is built from TRBV19 and TRBJ2-2; 14 bases are a match to TRBD2. The germline V gene has CDR1 LNHDA and CDR2 SQIVND (reference sequence). CDR3 size: 16 residues. The ends lost 1 base at V and 5 bases at J; junction bases unmatched: 0. The CDR3 is CASSIGLAGGTGELFF. The CDR3 nucleotides read TGTGCCAGTAGTATAGGACTAGCGGGAGGGACCGGGGAGCTGTTTTTT.

The chain employs TRBV5-6 and TRBJ2-3, with D tentatively TRBD2 (5 bases). Looked up from germline, CDR1 is SGHDT and CDR2 is YYEEEE. Trimming removed 3 bases from V and 0 bases from J, with 17 bases in between. This CDR3 contains 17 residues. CDR3 sequence reads: CASSSLEGLPSTDTQYF. CDR3 nucleotides: TGTGCCAGCAGCTCGCTCGAGGGCCTGCCCAGCACAGATACGCAGTATTTT. The full variable domain, its missing parts supplied by reference TRBV5-6 and TRBJ2-3, is DAGVTQSPTHLIKTRGQQVTLRCSPKSGHDTVSWYQQALGQGPQFIFQYYEEEERQRGNFPDRFSGHQFPNYSSELNVNALLLGDSALYLCASSSLEGLPSTDTQYFGPGTRLTVL.

This chain uses TRBV24-1 with TRBJ2-5; no clear D gene. This CDR3 is built from 15 residues. V was cut by 0 bases and J by 4 bases, with 11 bases left in between. Germline CDR1 KGHDR, CDR2 SFDVKD. CDR3 coding DNA: TGTGCCACCAGTGATTTGCCCAGGCCGAGAGAGACCCAGTACTTC. It translates to CATSDLPRPRETQYF.

The chain joins TRBV5-5 to TRBJ2-3; D is unclear. The ends were cut back, 5 bases at V and 2 bases at J, with 15 bases in the middle. In germline, CDR1 is SGHKS, CDR2 YYEKEE (reference sequence). The CDR3 runs to 15 residues. This CDR3 is CASSHSDIFTDTQYF. DNA for the CDR3: TGTGCCAGCAGTCACTCCGACATTTTCACAGATACGCAGTATTTT.

The chain links TRBV7-9 to TRBJ2-3, with TRBD2 matching over 8 bases. This CDR3 spans 19 amino acids. Trimming took 2 bases from V and 3 from J; bases not matched to a gene: 16. Germline CDR1 reads SEHNR; CDR2 reads FQNEAQ (reference sequence). The CDR3 DNA sequence: TGTGCCAGCAGCTTAATCCCCAGGGCCGGGGGGGCGCGGACAGATACGCAGTATTTT. This sequence encodes CASSLIPRAGGARTDTQYF.

The rearrangement uses TRBV19 and TRBJ2-2; a possible D gene is TRBD1 (5 bases). The CDR3 spans 13 residues. Deletions cut 1 base from V and 7 bases from J, with 7 bases between. Per germline, CDR1 LNHDA and CDR2 SQIVND (reference sequence). This CDR3 reads CASSIAGLGELFF. Written as DNA, the CDR3 is TGTGCCAGTAGTATAGCAGGGCTCGGGGAGCTGTTTTTT. The whole variable domain, remainder taken from reference TRBV19 and TRBJ2-2, is DGGITQSPKYLFRKEGQNVTLSCEQNLNHDAMYWYRQDPGQGLRLIYYSQIVNDFQKGDIAEGYSVSREKKESFPLTVTSAQKNPTAFYLCASSIAGLGELFFGEGSRLTVL.

V gene TRBV29-1 combines with J gene TRBJ2-5; TRBD1 is a possible D gene (5 bases). In germline, CDR1 is SQVTM, CDR2 ANQGSEA. V lost 5 bases to trimming and J lost 1 base, with 14 bases between them. CDR3 length equals 14 residues. This chain's CDR3 is CSVPRQNLQETQYF. Written as DNA, the CDR3 is TGCAGCGTTCCTCGACAGAATCTCCAAGAGACCCAGTACTTC.

The V call is TRBV20-1, the J call TRBJ1-1; maybe TRBD1 (5 bases). V lost 5 bases, J lost 10 bases, and 14 bases lay in between. Germline V CDR1 and CDR2: DFQATT, SNEGSKA (reference sequence). The CDR3 loop spans 11 amino acids. CDR3 loop: CSAPGPMRAFF. CDR3 DNA: TGCAGTGCTCCGGGGCCGATGAGAGCTTTCTTT.

V usage is TRBV5-5 and J usage is TRBJ1-2; D gene uncertain. V was shortened by 0 bases and J by 6 bases, with 12 bases between the two germline ends. Germline values: CDR1 SGHKS, CDR2 YYEKEE (reference sequence). This CDR3 contains 14 residues. The CDR3 loop is CASSLESIGNGYTF. The CDR3 DNA follows: TGTGCCAGCAGCTTGGAAAGTATCGGAAATGGCTACACCTTC.